The 21 T cell receptor beta chains presented below share a single source sample, sequenced in a study of response to subunit inactivated influenza vaccine. TCRdb reprocessed the RT-PCR reads with MiXCR, giving one entry per CDR3 protein. The data contain 450,000 to 600,000 distinct CDR3 sequences, approximately 15% of them singletons. The starting material was CD4+ T cells sorted from PBMCs, obtained less than 30 months after vaccination. The receptor set was obtained from a man aged 45-69 years who received an inactivated influenza vaccine.

This clonotype was counted ten times or more. The chain carries TRBV3-1 and TRBJ1-2; perhaps TRBD1 as D (5 bases). V was shortened by 0 bases and J by 8 bases, with 10 bases between the two germline ends. Per germline, CDR1 LGHDT and CDR2 YNNKEL (reference sequence). CDR3 length equals 13 residues. CDR3 nucleotides: TGTGCCAGCAGCCAAGATGGAGGGGTCGGCTACACCTTC. Its translation: CASSQDGGVGYTF.

The chain links TRBV4-1 to TRBJ2-5, with D possibly being TRBD2 (5 bases). V was trimmed by 0 bases and J by 5 bases, leaving 16 bases between them. Looked up from germline, CDR1 is MGHRA and CDR2 is YSYEKL. The CDR3 runs to 16 residues. In DNA form, the CDR3 reads TGCGCCAGCAGCCAAGATCAGCACAGCGGTCGGGAGACCCAGTACTTC. It yields the protein CASSQDQHSGRETQYF.

The chain has TRBV12-3 or TRBV12-4 and TRBJ1-2; a weak D match, TRBD1 (6 bases). The CDR3 has 12 residues. With 3 bases removed from V and 7 bases from J, the gap between germline ends came to 9 bases. The CDR3 DNA follows: TGTGCCAGCAGTTTGGGGGGCGGTGGCTACACCTTC. Residues: CASSLGGGGYTF.

This chain joins TRBV4-3 and TRBJ1-2; D unclear. V dropped 0 bases and J dropped 7 bases, with 12 bases sitting between them. From germline, CDR1 is LGHNA and CDR2 YSLEER. There are 14 residues in the CDR3. The CDR3 coding sequence is TGCGCCAGCAGCCAAGATAATCGAGATTCTGGCTACACCTTC. The encoded protein is CASSQDNRDSGYTF.

The V gene is TRBV7-3, the J gene TRBJ2-2; D not resolved. The germline CDR1 and CDR2 sequences are SGHTA and FQGTGA. V was clipped by 2 bases and J by 4 bases, with 5 bases between them. This CDR3 is built from 13 residues. CDR3 amino acids: CASSLLVTGELFF. DNA for the CDR3: TGTGCCAGCAGCTTATTAGTCACCGGGGAGCTGTTTTTT.

This chain joins TRBV24-1 and TRBJ2-1, with 9 bases lining up with TRBD2. The CDR3 runs to 15 residues. Germline V lookup: CDR1 KGHDR, CDR2 SFDVKD. J gave up 5 bases and V 5 bases, and 6 bases lay outside the gene matches. CDR3 sequence reads: CATSGNSGSNNEQFF. CDR3 sequence (DNA): TGTGCCACCAGTGGGAATAGCGGGAGTAACAATGAGCAGTTCTTC.

CDR3 sequence (DNA): TGTGCCAGCAGCTTTCCAGGGGGCATGGAGACCCAGTACTTC. Translated, it gives CASSFPGGMETQYF. This rearrangement joins TRBV11-1 to TRBJ2-5, with 8 bases lining up with TRBD1. CDR3 length: 14 residues. The ends lost 3 bases at V and 5 bases at J; junction bases unmatched: 5. Germline V CDR1 and CDR2: SGHAT, FQDESV (reference sequence).

The chain has TRBV7-2 and TRBJ1-3; D ambiguous. The germline CDR1 and CDR2 sequences are SGHTA and FQGNSA. CDR3 length: 15 amino acids. V was cut by 3 bases and J by 2 bases, with 11 bases left in between. The CDR3 DNA sequence: TGTGCCAGCAGCTTGTCCTGGAGCACTGGAAACACCATATATTTT. This encodes CASSLSWSTGNTIYF.

This clonotype showed up many times. V is TRBV5-1 and J is TRBJ1-1; 10 nucleotides align to TRBD1. V dropped 4 bases and J dropped 4; count of bases not matched to a gene: 7. The CDR3 consists of 15 residues. Germline V gene data show CDR1 as SGHRS and CDR2 as YFSETQ. The CDR3 sequence is CASSPTGGQGTEAFF. CDR3 nucleotide sequence: TGCGCCAGCAGCCCGACAGGGGGCCAGGGCACTGAAGCTTTCTTT.

J is TRBJ2-1 and V is TRBV12-3 or TRBV12-4; no clear D gene. V lost 1 base and J 5 bases, leaving 9 bases between the germline ends. The length of the CDR3 is 14 residues. The DNA of the CDR3 is TGTGCCAGCAGTTTAGTGGTAGGAGACAATGAGCAGTTCTTC. Amino acids: CASSLVVGDNEQFF.

The CDR3: CASSEMTGLRGEQYF. The CDR3 coding sequence is TGTGCCAGCAGTGAGATGACAGGCCTAAGAGGGGAGCAGTACTTC. The chain recombines TRBV2 with TRBJ2-7; D might be TRBD1 (6 bases). Trimming stripped 3 bases from V and 7 bases from J, with 19 bases between. CDR1 is SNHLY and CDR2 is FYNNEI in the germline V gene. This CDR3 has 15 amino acids.

The genes are TRBV5-1 and TRBJ1-1; 7 bases match TRBD1. The CDR3 consists of 15 residues. Germline CDR1 SGHRS, CDR2 YFSETQ. V lost 2 bases to trimming and J lost 2 bases; unmatched junction nucleotides: 6. In DNA form, the CDR3 reads TGCGCCAGCAGCTTCCGACAGGGCATTAACACTGAAGCTTTCTTT. Its protein product is CASSFRQGINTEAFF.

V usage is TRBV5-1 and J usage is TRBJ2-5; 7 bases match TRBD2. Germline assignment: CDR1 SGHRS and CDR2 YFSETQ. The junction had 11 bases not matched to a gene; V was cut back by 4 bases and J by 2 bases. CDR3 length equals 16 residues. The CDR3 loop is CASSPTPGRGQETQYF. CDR3 nucleotides: TGCGCCAGCAGCCCCACCCCCGGGCGGGGGCAAGAGACCCAGTACTTC. Full variable domain (outside the CDR3, taken from reference TRBV5-1 and TRBJ2-5): KAGVTQTPRYLIKTRGQQVTLSCSPISGHRSVSWYQQTPGQGLQFLFEYFSETQRNKGNFPGRFSGRQFSNSRSEMNVSTLELGDSALYLCASSPTPGRGQETQYFGPGTRLLVL.

This clonotype was recorded a few times. This rearrangement joins TRBV3-1 to TRBJ1-6; D may be TRBD1 (6 bases). This CDR3 has 12 amino acids. CDR1 and CDR2 from the germline V gene are LGHDT and YNNKEL (reference sequence). V lost 5 bases, J lost 13 bases, and 12 bases lay in between. CDR3 protein: CASSTNRDPLHF. The CDR3 nucleotides read TGTGCCAGCAGCACCAACAGGGATCCCCTCCACTTT.

The V gene is TRBV4-3, the J gene TRBJ2-7; D tentatively fits TRBD1 or TRBD2 (5 bases each). V was pared by 4 bases and J by 4 bases, with 17 bases between. The CDR3 spans 15 residues. Germline CDR1 reads LGHNA; CDR2 reads YSLEER. The CDR3 DNA follows: TGCGCCAGCAGCCCAGCGACGGGTGGGGGTTACGAGCAGTACTTC. Translating gives CASSPATGGGYEQYF.

This clonotype was picked up many times. The rearrangement links TRBV7-2 to TRBJ2-1; 13 nucleotides align to TRBD2. This CDR3 is built from 16 residues. Trimming at V came to 5 bases and at J to 10 bases, leaving 11 bases not matched to a gene. Germline V gene data show CDR1 as SGHTA and CDR2 as FQGNSA. The DNA of the CDR3 is TGTGCCAGCAGCCGCAGAGGACTAGCGGGAGTTCGCGAGCAGTTCTTC. Translation gives CASSRRGLAGVREQFF.

Here the CDR3 reads CASSQPLLAATDTQYF. The CDR3 DNA sequence: TGTGCCAGCAGCCAACCTCTACTAGCGGCCACAGATACGCAGTATTTT. The rearrangement uses TRBV3-1 and TRBJ2-3; the match to TRBD2 covers 8 bases. V gave up 2 bases and J gave up 2 bases; unmatched junction bases: 6. Per germline, CDR1 LGHDT and CDR2 YNNKEL (reference sequence). CDR3 length: 16 amino acids.

This clonotype was counted only a few times. V and J are TRBV11-2 and TRBJ2-5, with D unclear. The CDR3 loop spans 13 amino acids. Germline CDR1 and CDR2: SGHAT and FQNNGV. V lost 1 base, J lost 5 bases, and 8 bases lay in between. The CDR3 reads CASSLASSETQYF. In DNA, the CDR3 is TGTGCCAGCAGCTTAGCTAGTTCTGAGACCCAGTACTTC. The full variable domain, rest sourced from reference TRBV11-2 and TRBJ2-5, is EAGVAQSPRYKIIEKRQSVAFWCNPISGHATLYWYQQILGQGPKLLIQFQNNGVVDDSQLPKDRFSAERLKGVDSTLKIQPAKLEDSAVYLCASSLASSETQYFGPGTRLLVL.

V gene TRBV20-1 combines with J gene TRBJ2-1, with 11 bases matching TRBD2. The germline CDR1 and CDR2 sequences are DFQATT and SNEGSKA (reference sequence). This CDR3 region has 17 residues. The trim removed 5 bases at V and 10 bases at J, leaving 19 bases unmatched. For the CDR3, the DNA is TGCAGTGCTCCCATTAATATAGCGGGAGGGCCTCCGGGGGAGCAGTTCTTC. This gives the protein CSAPINIAGGPPGEQFF.

This clonotype was counted a few times. The chain has TRBV20-1 and TRBJ1-5; D not certain. This CDR3 comprises 15 residues. Trimming pared 1 base from V and 7 bases from J, leaving 17 bases between. Germline lookup yields CDR1 DFQATT and CDR2 SNEGSKA (reference sequence). The CDR3, as DNA: TGCAGTGCTAGAGGGGTTGGGGAGGTGGGACAGCCCCAGCATTTT. Protein sequence: CSARGVGEVGQPQHF.

This clonotype was found many times. The chain couples TRBV29-1 to TRBJ2-3; a possible D gene is TRBD1 (6 bases). Trimming pared 6 bases from V and 1 base from J, leaving 8 bases between. The CDR3 runs 12 residues. Germline V gene lookup returns CDR1 SQVTM and CDR2 ANQGSEA. The CDR3 DNA reads as TGCAGCGTGAGACAGGGCACAGATACGCAGTATTTT. Residues: CSVRQGTDTQYF.